Listed here is a single TCR beta chain. Its antigen remains unknown. CDR1 and CDR2 (germline): SGDLS, YYNGEE. The CDR3 extends over 16 amino acids. V dropped 0 bases and J dropped 5 bases, with 17 bases sitting between them. Assay: immunoSEQ multiplex PCR; the TCRdb copy retains only in-frame clones and omits some. The repertoire holds roughly 120,000 clones, 70% to 90% seen once, with 1.5% to 2% in the top ten. The sample originates from a study of T cell responses to AZD1222 COVID-19 vaccine. Study findings and constraints: At baseline, just a handful of AZD1222 recipients tested seropositive.

The chain couples TRBV9 to TRBJ1-1; D remains unclear. The TCR comes from an adult in good health. The sequencing used peripheral blood, collected on day 0 of AZD1222 vaccination. CDR3 in amino acids: CASSVAESGSDTEAFF. CDR3 bases: TGTGCCAGCAGCGTAGCAGAATCGGGAAGCGATACTGAAGCTTTCTTT. Based on the CDR3 plus reference TRBV9 and TRBJ1-1, the full variable domain is DSGVTQTPKHLITATGQRVTLRCSPRSGDLSVYWYQQSLDQGLQFLIQYYNGEERAKGNILERFSAQQFPDLHSELNLSSLELGDSALYFCASSVAESGSDTEAFFGQGTRLTVV.